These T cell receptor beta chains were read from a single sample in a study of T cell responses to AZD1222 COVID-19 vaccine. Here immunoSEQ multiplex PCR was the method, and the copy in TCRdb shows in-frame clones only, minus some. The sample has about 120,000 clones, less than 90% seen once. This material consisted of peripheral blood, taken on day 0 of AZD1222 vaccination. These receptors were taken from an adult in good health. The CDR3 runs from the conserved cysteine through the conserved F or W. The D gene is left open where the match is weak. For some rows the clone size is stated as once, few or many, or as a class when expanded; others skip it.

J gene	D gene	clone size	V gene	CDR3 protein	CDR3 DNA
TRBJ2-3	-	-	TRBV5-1	CASSFRDPNTDTQYF	TGCGCCAGCAGCTTCCGGGACCCCAACACAGATACGCAGTATTTT
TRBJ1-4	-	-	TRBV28	CASSLQGREKLFF	TGTGCCAGCAGTCTACAAGGACGCGAAAAACTGTTTTTT
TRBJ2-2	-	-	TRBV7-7	CASSLAVNTGELFF	TGTGCCAGCAGCTTAGCGGTGAACACCGGGGAGCTGTTTTTT
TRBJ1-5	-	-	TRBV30	CAWSVTGVNQPQHF	TGTGCCTGGAGTGTGACGGGGGTAAATCAGCCCCAGCATTTT
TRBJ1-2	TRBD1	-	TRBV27	CASSFSQGADYGYTF	TGTGCCAGCAGTTTTTCACAGGGGGCGGACTATGGCTACACCTTC
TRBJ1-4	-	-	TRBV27	CASSSLDSEKLFF	TGTGCCAGCAGTTCCCTGGACAGTGAAAAACTGTTTTTT
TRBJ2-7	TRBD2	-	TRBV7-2	CASREPGTSPHEQYF	TGTGCCAGCAGAGAACCCGGGACTAGCCCCCACGAGCAGTACTTC
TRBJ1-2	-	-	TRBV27	CASSPLGRGGYTF	TGTGCCAGCAGTCCCCTCGGTCGGGGTGGATACACCTTC
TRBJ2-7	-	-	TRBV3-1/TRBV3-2	CASSQDREQYF	TGTGCCAGCAGCCAAGATCGTGAGCAGTACTTC
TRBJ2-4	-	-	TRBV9	CASSTGPGGTLAKNIQYF	TGTGCCAGCAGCACAGGCCCAGGGGGGACTCTAGCCAAAAACATTCAGTACTTC
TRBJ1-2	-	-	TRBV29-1	CSVALFKQGERGYTF	TGCAGCGTGGCCCTATTCAAGCAGGGTGAACGCGGCTACACCTTC
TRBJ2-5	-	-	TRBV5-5	CASSLAGRQETQYF	TGTGCCAGCAGCTTGGCGGGCAGACAAGAGACCCAGTACTTC
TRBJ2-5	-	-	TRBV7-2	CASSSGTQETQYF	TGTGCCAGCAGCTCAGGGACCCAAGAGACCCAGTACTTC
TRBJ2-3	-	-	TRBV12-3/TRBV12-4	CADVGLGDTQYF	TGTGCCGACGTGGGGTTAGGTGATACGCAGTATTTT
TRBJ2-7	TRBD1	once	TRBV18	CASSPLPKTGSVEQYF	TGTGCCAGCTCACCGCTGCCTAAGACAGGGTCGGTCGAGCAGTACTTC
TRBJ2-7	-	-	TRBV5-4	CASSLSLVSEQYF	TGTGCCAGCAGCTTGAGCCTAGTCAGCGAGCAGTACTTC
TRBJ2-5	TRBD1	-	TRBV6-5	CASNYPGQGKETQYF	TGTGCCAGCAACTATCCGGGACAGGGTAAAGAGACCCAGTACTTC
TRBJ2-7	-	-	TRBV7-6	CASSLEVRSYEQYF	TGTGCCAGCAGCTTAGAGGTCAGATCCTACGAGCAGTACTTC
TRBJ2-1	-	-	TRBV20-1	CSASPDDEQFF	TGCAGTGCTAGTCCCGACGATGAGCAGTTCTTC
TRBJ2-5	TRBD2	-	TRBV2	CASNLAGAVETQYF	TGTGCCAGCAATTTAGCGGGAGCGGTAGAGACCCAGTACTTC
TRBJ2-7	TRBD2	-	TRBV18	CASSPGLAGWAYEQYF	TGTGCCAGCTCACCTGGACTAGCGGGATGGGCCTACGAGCAGTACTTC
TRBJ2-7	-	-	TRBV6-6	CASSYSERGGEQYF	TGTGCCAGCAGTTACTCGGAGAGGGGGGGCGAGCAGTACTTC
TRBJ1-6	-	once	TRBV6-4	CASSDSPNSPLHF	TGTGCCAGCAGTGACTCGCCGAATTCACCCCTCCACTTT
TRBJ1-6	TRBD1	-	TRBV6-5	CASTVQGAKNSPLHF	TGTGCCAGCACCGTACAGGGGGCCAAGAATTCACCCCTCCACTTT
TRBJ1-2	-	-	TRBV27	CASTHLRDVLRYGYTF	TGTGCCAGCACACACCTAAGGGACGTCTTACGGTATGGCTACACCTTC
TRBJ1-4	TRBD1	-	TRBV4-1	CASSRTGGSNEKLFF	TGCGCCAGCAGCCGGACAGGGGGCAGCAATGAAAAACTGTTTTTT
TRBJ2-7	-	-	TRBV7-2	CASSSPRGFPYF	TGTGCCAGCAGCTCCCCTCGCGGGTTTCCGTACTTC
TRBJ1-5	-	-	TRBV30	CAWSVTNQPQHF	TGTGCCTGGAGTGTAACAAATCAGCCCCAGCATTTT
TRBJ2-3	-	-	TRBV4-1	CASSPQEVPDTQYF	TGCGCCAGCAGCCCCCAGGAGGTCCCAGATACGCAGTATTTT
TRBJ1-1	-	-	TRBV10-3	CAISGSRTGNTEAFF	TGTGCCATCAGCGGATCCAGGACGGGGAACACTGAAGCTTTCTTT
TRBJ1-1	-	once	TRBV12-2	CASIMGHMDSEHGTEAFF	TGTGCAAGTATCATGGGACACATGGACTCCGAACATGGGACTGAAGCTTTCTTT
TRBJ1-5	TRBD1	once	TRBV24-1	CATGGQGGQPQHF	TGTGCCACCGGGGGACAGGGAGGTCAGCCCCAGCATTTT
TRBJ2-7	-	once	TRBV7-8	CASSLDRHGQYF	TGTGCCAGCAGCTTGGACAGACACGGGCAGTACTTC
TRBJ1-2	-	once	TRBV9	CASTTQGIHNYGYTF	TGTGCCAGCACCACACAGGGTATCCACAACTATGGCTACACCTTC
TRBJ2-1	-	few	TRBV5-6	CASSLVASEQFF	TGTGCCAGCAGCTTGGTAGCGAGTGAGCAGTTCTTC
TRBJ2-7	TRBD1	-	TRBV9	CASSVTGTGPFSGEQYF	TGTGCCAGCAGCGTTACCGGGACAGGGCCCTTTTCGGGTGAGCAGTACTTC
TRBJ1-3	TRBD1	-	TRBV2	CASRIEQGVAGNTIYF	TGTGCCAGCAGAATCGAACAGGGGGTCGCTGGAAACACCATATATTTT
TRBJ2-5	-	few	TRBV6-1	CASSELRRETQYF	TGTGCCAGCAGTGAATTGAGGAGAGAGACCCAGTACTTC
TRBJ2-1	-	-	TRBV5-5	CASSLWGTPSYNEQFF	TGTGCCAGCAGCTTGTGGGGCACCCCATCCTACAATGAGCAGTTCTTC
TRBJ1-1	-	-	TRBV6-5	CASSRDRPEAFF	TGTGCCAGCAGTCGTGACAGGCCTGAAGCTTTCTTT
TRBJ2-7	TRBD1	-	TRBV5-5	CAKTGFYEQYF	TGTGCCAAGACAGGGTTCTACGAGCAGTACTTC
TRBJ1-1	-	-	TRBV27	CASSRQFVNTEAFF	TGTGCCAGCAGTAGACAGTTTGTGAACACTGAAGCTTTCTTT